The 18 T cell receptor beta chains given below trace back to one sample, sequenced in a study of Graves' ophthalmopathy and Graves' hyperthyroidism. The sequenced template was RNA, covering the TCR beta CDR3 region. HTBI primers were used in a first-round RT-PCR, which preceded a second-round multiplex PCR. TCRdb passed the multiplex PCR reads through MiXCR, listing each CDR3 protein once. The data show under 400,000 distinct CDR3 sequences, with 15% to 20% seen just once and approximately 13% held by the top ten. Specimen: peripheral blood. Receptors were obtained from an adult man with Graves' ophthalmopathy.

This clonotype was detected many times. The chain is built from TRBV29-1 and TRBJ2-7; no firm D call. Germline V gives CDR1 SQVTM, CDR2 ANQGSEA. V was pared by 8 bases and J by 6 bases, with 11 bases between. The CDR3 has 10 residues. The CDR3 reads CSPTGFEQYF. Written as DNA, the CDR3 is TGCAGCCCAACGGGCTTCGAGCAGTACTTC.

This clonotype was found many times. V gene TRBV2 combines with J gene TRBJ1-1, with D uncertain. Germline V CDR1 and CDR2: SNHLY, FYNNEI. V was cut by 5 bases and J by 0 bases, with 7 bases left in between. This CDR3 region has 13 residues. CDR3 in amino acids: CASSTEMNTEAFF. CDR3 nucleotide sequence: TGTGCCAGCAGTACAGAAATGAACACTGAAGCTTTCTTT.

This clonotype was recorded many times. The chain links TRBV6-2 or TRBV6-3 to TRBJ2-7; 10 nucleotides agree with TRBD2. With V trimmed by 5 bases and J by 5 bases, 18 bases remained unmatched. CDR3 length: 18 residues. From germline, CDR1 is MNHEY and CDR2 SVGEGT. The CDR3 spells CASSRRLAGESQKDEQYF. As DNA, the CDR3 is TGTGCCAGCAGTCGTCGTCTAGCGGGGGAATCCCAAAAGGACGAGCAGTACTTC.

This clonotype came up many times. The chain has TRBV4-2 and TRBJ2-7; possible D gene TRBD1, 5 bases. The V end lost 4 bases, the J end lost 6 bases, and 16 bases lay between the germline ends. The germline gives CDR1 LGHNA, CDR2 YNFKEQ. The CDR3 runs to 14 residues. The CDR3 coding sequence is TGTGCCAGCAGCCCCAGGGCCCAGGGTCTCGAGCAGTACTTC. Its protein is CASSPRAQGLEQYF.

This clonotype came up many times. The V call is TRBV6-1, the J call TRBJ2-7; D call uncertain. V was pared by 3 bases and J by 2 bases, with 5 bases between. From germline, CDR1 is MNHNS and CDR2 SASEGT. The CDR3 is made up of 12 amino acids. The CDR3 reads CASSEMAYEQYF. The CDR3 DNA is TGTGCCAGCAGTGAGATGGCCTACGAGCAGTACTTC.

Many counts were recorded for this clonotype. The CDR3 sequence: CASSSPGQTDNQPQHF. Here the CDR3 DNA reads TGTGCCAGCAGTTCTCCGGGACAGACAGATAATCAGCCCCAGCATTTT. This sequence joins TRBV28 and TRBJ1-5; TRBD1 agrees at 7 bases. The CDR3 is 16 residues long. V dropped 4 bases and J dropped 4; count of bases not matched to a gene: 10. From germline, CDR1 is MDHEN and CDR2 SYDVKM.

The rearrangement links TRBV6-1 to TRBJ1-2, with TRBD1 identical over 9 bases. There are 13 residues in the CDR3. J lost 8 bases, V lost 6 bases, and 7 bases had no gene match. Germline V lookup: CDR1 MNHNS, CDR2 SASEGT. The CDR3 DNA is TGTGCCAGCAGGTCCGGGACAGGGAACGGCTACACCTTC. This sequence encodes CASRSGTGNGYTF.

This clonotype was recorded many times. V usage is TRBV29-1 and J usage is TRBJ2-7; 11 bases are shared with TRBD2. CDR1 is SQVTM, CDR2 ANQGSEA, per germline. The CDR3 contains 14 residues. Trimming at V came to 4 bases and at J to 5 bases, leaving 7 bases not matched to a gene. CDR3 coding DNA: TGCAGCGTTGGTTTACTAGCGGGAGTTCACGAGCAGTACTTC. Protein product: CSVGLLAGVHEQYF.

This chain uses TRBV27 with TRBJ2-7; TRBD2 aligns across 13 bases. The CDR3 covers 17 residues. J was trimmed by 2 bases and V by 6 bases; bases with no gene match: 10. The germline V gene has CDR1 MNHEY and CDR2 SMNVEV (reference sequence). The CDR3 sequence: CASSPSGTSGNTYEQYF. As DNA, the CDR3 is TGTGCCAGCAGCCCATCCGGGACTAGCGGGAACACCTACGAGCAGTACTTC.

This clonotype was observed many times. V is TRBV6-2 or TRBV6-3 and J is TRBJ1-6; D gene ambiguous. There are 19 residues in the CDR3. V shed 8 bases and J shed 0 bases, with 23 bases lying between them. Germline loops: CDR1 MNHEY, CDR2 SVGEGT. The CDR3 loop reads CASARSKSGGSSYNSPLHF. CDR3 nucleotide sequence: TGTGCCAGCGCGCGATCCAAGAGCGGAGGGAGCTCCTATAATTCACCCCTCCACTTT.

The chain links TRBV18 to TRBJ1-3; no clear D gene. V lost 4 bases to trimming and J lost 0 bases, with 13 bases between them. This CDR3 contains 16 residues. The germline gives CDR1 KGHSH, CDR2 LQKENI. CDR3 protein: CASSLRADDSGNTIYF. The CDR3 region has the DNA TGTGCCAGCTCACTCCGGGCAGACGACTCTGGAAACACCATATATTTT.

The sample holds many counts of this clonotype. The CDR3 region is CSVAREETQYF. The DNA for the CDR3 is TGCAGTGTAGCCAGGGAAGAGACCCAGTACTTC. This chain joins TRBV20-1 and TRBJ2-5; possibly TRBD1 for D (5 bases). Trimming took off 7 bases at V and 3 bases at J, with 9 bases between the two ends. The V gene's germline CDR1 is DFQATT and CDR2 SNEGSKA (reference sequence). This CDR3 spans 11 amino acids.

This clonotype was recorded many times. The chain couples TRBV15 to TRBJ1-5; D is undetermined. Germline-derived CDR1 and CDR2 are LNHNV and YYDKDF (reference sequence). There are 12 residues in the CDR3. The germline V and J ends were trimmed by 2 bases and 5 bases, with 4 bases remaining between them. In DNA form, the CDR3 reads TGTGCCACCAGCAGACCTGATCAGCCCCAGCATTTT. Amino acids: CATSRPDQPQHF.

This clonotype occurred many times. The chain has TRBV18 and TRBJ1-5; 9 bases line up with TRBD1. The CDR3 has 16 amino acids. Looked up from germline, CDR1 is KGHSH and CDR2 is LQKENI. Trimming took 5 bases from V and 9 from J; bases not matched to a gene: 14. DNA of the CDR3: TGTGCCAGCTCATTACAGGGGGCTAGAAGTGTTTCGCCCCAGCATTTT. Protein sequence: CASSLQGARSVSPQHF.

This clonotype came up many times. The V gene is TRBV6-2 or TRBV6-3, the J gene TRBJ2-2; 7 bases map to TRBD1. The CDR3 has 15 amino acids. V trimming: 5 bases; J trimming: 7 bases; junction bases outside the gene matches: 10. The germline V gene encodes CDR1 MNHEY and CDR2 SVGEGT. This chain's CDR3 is CASSRLTGRSGELFF. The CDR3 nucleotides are TGTGCCAGCAGTCGGCTGACAGGGCGGAGCGGGGAGCTGTTTTTT.

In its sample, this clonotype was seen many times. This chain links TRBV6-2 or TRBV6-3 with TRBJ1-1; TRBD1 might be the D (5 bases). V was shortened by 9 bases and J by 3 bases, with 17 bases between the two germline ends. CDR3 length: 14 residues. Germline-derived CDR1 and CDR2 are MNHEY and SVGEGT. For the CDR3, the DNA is TGTGCCAGTAAGAACCAGGGAGGGGACACTGAAGCTTTCTTT. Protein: CASKNQGGDTEAFF.

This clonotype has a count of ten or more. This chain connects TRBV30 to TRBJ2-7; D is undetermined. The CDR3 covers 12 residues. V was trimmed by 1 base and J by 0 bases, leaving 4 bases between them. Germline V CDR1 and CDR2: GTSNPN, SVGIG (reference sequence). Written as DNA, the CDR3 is TGTGCCTGGAGTGGAGGCTCCTACGAGCAGTACTTC. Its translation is CAWSGGSYEQYF.

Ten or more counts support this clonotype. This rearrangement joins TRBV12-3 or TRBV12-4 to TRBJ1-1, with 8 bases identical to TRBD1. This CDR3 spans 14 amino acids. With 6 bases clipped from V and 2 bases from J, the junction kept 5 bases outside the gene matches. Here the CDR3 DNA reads TGTGCCAGCAGCCCAGGGACAGGTAACACTGAAGCTTTCTTT. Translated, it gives CASSPGTGNTEAFF.